This T cell receptor (beta chain) was identified in a study of cytomegalovirus exposure and HLA in healthy donors. Study overall: The platform used for the roughly 120 validation repertoires matched that of the roughly 720 first-cohort repertoires, a later analysis reported.

Study observations and caveats: The study found most TCR sequences rare, yet found some public TCRs in many donors. One later analysis, an examination of the approximately 130 validation repertoires, found that first-cohort TCR clusters tended to co-occur in them.

Profiled with immunoSEQ multiplex PCR; TCRdb holds only in-frame clones, not every one. The sample contains some 78,000 clones, 95% to 97% of which appear only once. With regard to this clone: Its antigen is undetermined.

Germline-derived CDR1 and CDR2 are MNHEY and SMNVEV (reference sequence). V was pared by 5 bases and J by 1 base, with 21 bases between. CDR3 size: 17 residues. The sequence came from a man aged 18 to 30 in good health and CMV-seropositive. The sample comprised PBMCs. This chain connects TRBV27 to TRBJ2-7; TRBD2 might be the D (6 bases). The CDR3 coding sequence is TGTGCCAGCAGTCCACCACCGGGAGTCTTCGGTTCCTACGAGCAGTACTTC. Amino acids: CASSPPPGVFGSYEQYF.